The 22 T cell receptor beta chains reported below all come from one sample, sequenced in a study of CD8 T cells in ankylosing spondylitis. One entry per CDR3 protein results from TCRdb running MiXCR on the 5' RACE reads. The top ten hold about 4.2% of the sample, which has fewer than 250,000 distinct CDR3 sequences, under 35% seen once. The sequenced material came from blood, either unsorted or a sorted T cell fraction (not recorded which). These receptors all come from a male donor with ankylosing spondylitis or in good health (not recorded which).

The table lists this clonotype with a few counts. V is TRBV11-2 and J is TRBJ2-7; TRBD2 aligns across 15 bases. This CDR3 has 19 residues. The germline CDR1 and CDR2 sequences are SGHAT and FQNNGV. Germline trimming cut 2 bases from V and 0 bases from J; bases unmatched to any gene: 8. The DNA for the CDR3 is TGTGCCAGCAGCTTAAAGGGACTAGCGGGGGGCTTTAGCTCCTACGAGCAGTACTTC. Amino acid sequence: CASSLKGLAGGFSSYEQYF.

CDR3 sequence reads: CASSPRPSEETQYF. CDR3 bases: TGTGCCAGCTCACCTAGACCCTCGGAGGAGACCCAGTACTTC. This sequence joins TRBV18 and TRBJ2-5, with D unclear. This CDR3 has 14 residues. V was clipped by 3 bases and J by 5 bases, with 13 bases between them. In germline, CDR1 is KGHSH, CDR2 LQKENI.

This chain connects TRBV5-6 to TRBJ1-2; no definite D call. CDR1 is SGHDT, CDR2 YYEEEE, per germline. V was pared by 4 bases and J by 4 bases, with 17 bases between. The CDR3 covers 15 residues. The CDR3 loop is CASSPPARLIYGYTF. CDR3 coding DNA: TGTGCCAGCAGCCCGCCGGCACGGCTGATCTATGGCTACACCTTC.

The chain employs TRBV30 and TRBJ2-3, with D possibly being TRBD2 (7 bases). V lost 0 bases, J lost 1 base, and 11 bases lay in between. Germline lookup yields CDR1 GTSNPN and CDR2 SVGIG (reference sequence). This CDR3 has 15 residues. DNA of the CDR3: TGTGCCTGGAGTGTAAGGGGGGGCCGCACAGATACGCAGTATTTT. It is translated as CAWSVRGGRTDTQYF.

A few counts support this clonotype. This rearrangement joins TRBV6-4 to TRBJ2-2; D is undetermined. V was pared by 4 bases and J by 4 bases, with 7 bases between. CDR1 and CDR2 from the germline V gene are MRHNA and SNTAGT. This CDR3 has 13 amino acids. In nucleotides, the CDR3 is TGTGCCAGCAGTGGGCAGGTCACCGGGGAGCTGTTTTTT. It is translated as CASSGQVTGELFF.

CDR3 protein: CASSYNSLPWEQYF. The CDR3 DNA follows: TGTGCCAGCAGTTATAATTCGCTTCCCTGGGAGCAGTACTTC. The rearrangement links TRBV6-5 to TRBJ2-7; no clear D. This CDR3 has 14 amino acids. The ends were cut back, 3 bases at V and 7 bases at J, with 16 bases in the middle. The germline V gene has CDR1 MNHEY and CDR2 SVGAGI.

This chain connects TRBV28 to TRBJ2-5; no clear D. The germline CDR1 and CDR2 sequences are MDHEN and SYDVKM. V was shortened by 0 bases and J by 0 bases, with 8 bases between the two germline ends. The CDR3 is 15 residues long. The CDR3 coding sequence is TGTGCCAGCAGTTTATGGGCGCTGTACCAAGAGACCCAGTACTTC. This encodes CASSLWALYQETQYF. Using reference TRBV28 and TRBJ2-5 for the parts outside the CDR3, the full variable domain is DVKVTQSSRYLVKRTGEKVFLECVQDMDHENMFWYRQDPGLGLRLIYFSYDVKMKEKGDIPEGYSVSREKKERFSLILESASTNQTSMYLCASSLWALYQETQYFGPGTRLLVL.

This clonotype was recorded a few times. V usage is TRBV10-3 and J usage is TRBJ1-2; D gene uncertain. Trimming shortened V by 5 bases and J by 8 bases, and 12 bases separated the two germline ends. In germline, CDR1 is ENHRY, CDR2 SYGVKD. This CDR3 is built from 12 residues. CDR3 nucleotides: TGTGCCATCAGTAGTAGGCCCGGCGGCTACACCTTC. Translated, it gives CAISSRPGGYTF.

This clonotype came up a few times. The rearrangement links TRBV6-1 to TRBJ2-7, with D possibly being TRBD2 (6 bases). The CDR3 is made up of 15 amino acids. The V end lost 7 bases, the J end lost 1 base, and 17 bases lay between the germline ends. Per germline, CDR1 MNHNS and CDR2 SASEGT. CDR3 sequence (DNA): TGTGCCAGCATGAGGGGACTGCCGGGTTCCTACGAGCAGTACTTC. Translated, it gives CASMRGLPGSYEQYF.

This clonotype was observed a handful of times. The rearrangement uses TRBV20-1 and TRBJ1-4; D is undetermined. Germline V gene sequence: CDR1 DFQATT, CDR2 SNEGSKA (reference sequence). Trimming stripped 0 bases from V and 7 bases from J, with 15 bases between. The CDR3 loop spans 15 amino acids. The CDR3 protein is CSARDQSGRVEKLFF. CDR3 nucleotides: TGCAGTGCTAGAGACCAGTCGGGGAGGGTTGAAAAACTGTTTTTT.

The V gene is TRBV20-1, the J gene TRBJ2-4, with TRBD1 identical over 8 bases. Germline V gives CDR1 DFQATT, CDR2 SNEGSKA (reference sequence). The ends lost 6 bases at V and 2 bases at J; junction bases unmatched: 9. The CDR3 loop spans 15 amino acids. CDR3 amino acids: CSAPGTGSSKNIQYF. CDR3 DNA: TGCAGTGCCCCCGGGACAGGATCTTCCAAAAACATTCAGTACTTC.

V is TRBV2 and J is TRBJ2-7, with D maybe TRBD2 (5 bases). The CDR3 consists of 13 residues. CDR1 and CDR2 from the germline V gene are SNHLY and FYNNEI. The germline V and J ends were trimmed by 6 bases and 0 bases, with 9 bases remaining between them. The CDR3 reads CASSGVASYEQYF. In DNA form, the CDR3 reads TGTGCCAGCAGCGGGGTGGCCTCCTACGAGCAGTACTTC.

The DNA of the CDR3 is TGTGCCAGCAGCTCATACTACCGACAGCGGTCTGACGGTGAGCAGTTCTTC. Protein sequence: CASSSYYRQRSDGEQFF. The chain carries TRBV28 and TRBJ2-1; the D call may be TRBD1 or TRBD2 (5 bases each). The CDR3 length is 17 residues. Trimming took 6 bases from V and 9 from J, leaving 27 bases between them. Germline V lookup: CDR1 MDHEN, CDR2 SYDVKM.

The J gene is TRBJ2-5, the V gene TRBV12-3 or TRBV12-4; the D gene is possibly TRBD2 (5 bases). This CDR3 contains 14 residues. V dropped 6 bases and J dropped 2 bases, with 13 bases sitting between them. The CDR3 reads CASSHLGVQETQYF. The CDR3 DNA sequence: TGTGCCAGCAGCCACCTGGGAGTTCAAGAGACCCAGTACTTC.

The CDR3 DNA reads as TGTGCCAGCAGCCTCGGTGGGGGGACGAACACTGAAGCTTTCTTT. As protein: CASSLGGGTNTEAFF. V gene TRBV7-2 combines with J gene TRBJ1-1, with D possibly TRBD1 on 5 matching bases. Germline assignment: CDR1 SGHTA and CDR2 FQGNSA. This CDR3 has 15 amino acids. The germline V and J ends were trimmed by 5 bases and 1 base, with 14 bases remaining between them.

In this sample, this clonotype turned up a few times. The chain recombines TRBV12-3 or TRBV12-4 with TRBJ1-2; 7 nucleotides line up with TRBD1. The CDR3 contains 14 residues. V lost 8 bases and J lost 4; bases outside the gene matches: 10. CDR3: CASVYRGGGYGYTF. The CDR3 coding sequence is TGTGCCAGCGTATACAGGGGTGGAGGCTATGGCTACACCTTC.

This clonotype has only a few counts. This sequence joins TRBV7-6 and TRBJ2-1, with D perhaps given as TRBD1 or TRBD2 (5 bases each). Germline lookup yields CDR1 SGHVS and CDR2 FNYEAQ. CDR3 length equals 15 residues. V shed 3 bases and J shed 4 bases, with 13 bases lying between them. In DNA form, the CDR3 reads TGTGCCAGCAGCTTGGGGACCGAGATTTACAATGAGCAGTTCTTC. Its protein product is CASSLGTEIYNEQFF.

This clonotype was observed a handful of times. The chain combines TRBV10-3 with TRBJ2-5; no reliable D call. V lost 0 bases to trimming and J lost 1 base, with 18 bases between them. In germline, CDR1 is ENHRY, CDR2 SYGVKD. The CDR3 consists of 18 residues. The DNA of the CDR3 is TGTGCCATCAGTGAGTCGACTCTGGTTGCCGGTAGCCAAGAGACCCAGTACTTC. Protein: CAISESTLVAGSQETQYF.

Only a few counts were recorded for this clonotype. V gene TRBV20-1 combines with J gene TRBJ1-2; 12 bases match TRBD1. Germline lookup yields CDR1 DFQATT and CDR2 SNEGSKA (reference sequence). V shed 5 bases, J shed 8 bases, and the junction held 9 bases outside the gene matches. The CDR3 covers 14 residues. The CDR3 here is CSAVEGQGAGGYTF. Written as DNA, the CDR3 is TGCAGTGCTGTCGAGGGACAGGGGGCAGGGGGCTACACCTTC.

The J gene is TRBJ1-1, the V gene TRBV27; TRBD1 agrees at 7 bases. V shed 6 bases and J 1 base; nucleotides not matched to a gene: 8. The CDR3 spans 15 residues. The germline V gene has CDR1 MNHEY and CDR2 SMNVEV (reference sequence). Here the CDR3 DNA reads TGTGCCAGCAGACCCCGGGACAGAAAGAACACTGAAGCTTTCTTT. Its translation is CASRPRDRKNTEAFF.

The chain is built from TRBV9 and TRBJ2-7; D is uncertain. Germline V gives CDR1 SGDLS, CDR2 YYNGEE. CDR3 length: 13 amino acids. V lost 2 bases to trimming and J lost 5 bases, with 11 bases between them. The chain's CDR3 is CASSVGNRNEQYF. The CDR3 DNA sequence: TGTGCCAGCAGCGTGGGAAACCGAAACGAGCAGTACTTC. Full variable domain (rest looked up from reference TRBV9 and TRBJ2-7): DSGVTQTPKHLITATGQRVTLRCSPRSGDLSVYWYQQSLDQGLQFLIQYYNGEERAKGNILERFSAQQFPDLHSELNLSSLELGDSALYFCASSVGNRNEQYFGPGTRLTVT.

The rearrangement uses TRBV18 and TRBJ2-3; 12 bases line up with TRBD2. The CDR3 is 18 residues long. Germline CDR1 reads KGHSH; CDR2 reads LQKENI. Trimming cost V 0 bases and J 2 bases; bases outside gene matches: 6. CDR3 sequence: CASSPPVTSGGNTDTQYF. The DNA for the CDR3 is TGTGCCAGCTCACCACCGGTGACTAGCGGGGGCAACACAGATACGCAGTATTTT.